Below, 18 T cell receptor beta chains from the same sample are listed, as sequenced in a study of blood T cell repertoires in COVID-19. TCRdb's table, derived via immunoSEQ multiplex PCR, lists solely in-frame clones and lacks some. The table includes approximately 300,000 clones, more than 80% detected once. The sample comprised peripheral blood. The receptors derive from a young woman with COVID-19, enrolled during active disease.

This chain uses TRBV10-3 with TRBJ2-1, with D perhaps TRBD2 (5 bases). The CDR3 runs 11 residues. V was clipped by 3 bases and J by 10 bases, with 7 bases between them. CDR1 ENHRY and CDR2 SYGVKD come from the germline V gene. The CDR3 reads CAISDSGEQFF. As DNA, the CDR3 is TGTGCCATCAGTGACTCGGGGGAGCAGTTCTTC.

CDR3 loop: CASSPAEGGYTF. The DNA of the CDR3 is TGTGCCAGCAGCCCGGCCGAGGGTGGCTACACCTTC. The chain couples TRBV12-1 to TRBJ1-2. TRBV12-1 is assigned pseudogene status. CDR3 length: 12 residues.

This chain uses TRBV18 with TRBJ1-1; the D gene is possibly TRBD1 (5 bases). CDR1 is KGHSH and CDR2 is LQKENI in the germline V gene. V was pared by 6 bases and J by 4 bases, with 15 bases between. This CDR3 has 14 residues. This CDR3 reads CASSPSGGTTEAFF. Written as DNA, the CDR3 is TGTGCCAGCTCGCCCAGCGGGGGGACCACTGAAGCTTTCTTT.

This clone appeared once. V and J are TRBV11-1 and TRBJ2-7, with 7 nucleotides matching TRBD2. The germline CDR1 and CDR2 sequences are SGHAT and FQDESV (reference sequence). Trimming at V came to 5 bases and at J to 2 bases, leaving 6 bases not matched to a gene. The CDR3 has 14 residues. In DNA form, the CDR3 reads TGTGCCAGCAGCCCCCCTAGCGGCGCCTACGAGCAGTACTTC. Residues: CASSPPSGAYEQYF.

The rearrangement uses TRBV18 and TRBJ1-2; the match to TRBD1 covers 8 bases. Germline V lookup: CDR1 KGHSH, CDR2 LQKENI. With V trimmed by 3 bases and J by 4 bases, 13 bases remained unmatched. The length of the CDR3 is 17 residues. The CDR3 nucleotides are TGTGCCAGCTCACCCTTTACGGGACAGGCGGGTTCCTATGGCTACACCTTC. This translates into CASSPFTGQAGSYGYTF.

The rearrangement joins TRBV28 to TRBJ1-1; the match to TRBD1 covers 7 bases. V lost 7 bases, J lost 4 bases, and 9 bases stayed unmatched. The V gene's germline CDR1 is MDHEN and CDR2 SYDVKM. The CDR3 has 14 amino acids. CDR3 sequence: CASNPRGLGTEAFF. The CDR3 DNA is TGTGCCAGCAATCCCAGGGGGTTGGGCACTGAAGCTTTCTTT.

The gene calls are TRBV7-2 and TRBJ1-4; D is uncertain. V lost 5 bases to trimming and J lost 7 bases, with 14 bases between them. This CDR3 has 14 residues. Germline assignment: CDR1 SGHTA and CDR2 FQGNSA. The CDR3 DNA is TGTGCCAGCAGCAGCCCCCAACTAGTTGAAAAACTGTTTTTT. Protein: CASSSPQLVEKLFF.

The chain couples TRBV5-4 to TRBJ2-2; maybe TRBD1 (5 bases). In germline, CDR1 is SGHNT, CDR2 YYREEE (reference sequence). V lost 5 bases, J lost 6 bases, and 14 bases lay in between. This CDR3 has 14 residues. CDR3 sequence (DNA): TGTGCCAGCAGTTTGCCCACAGGTTCCGGGGAGCTGTTTTTT. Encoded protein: CASSLPTGSGELFF. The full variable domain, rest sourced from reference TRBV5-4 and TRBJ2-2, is ETGVTQSPTHLIKTRGQQVTLRCSSQSGHNTVSWYQQALGQGPQFIFQYYREEENGRGNFPPRFSGLQFPNYSSELNVNALELDDSALYLCASSLPTGSGELFFGEGSRLTVL.

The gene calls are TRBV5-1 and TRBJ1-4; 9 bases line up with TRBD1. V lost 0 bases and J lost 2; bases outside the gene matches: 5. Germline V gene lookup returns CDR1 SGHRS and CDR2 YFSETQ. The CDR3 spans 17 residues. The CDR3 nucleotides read TGCGCCAGCAGCTTGGGGGACAGGGTGTGGACTAATGAAAAACTGTTTTTT. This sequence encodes CASSLGDRVWTNEKLFF.

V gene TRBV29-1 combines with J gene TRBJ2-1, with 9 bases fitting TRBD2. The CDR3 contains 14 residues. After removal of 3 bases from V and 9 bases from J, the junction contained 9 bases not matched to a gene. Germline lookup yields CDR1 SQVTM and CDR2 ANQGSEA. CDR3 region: CSVEVSGSVSEQFF. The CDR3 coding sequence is TGCAGCGTTGAGGTTAGCGGGAGTGTCAGTGAGCAGTTCTTC.

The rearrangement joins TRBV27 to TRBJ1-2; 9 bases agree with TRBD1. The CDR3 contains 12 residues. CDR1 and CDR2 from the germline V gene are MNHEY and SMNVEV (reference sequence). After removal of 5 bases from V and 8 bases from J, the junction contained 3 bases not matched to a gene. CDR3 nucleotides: TGTGCCAGCAGTGGGGACAGGGCCGGCTACACCTTC. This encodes CASSGDRAGYTF.

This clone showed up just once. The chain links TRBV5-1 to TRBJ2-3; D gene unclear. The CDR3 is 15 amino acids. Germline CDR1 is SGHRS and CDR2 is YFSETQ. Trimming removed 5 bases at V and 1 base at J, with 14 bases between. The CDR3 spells CASSSINYRTDTQYF. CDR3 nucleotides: TGCGCCAGCAGTTCGATTAACTATCGCACAGATACGCAGTATTTT. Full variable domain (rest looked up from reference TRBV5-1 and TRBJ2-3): KAGVTQTPRYLIKTRGQQVTLSCSPISGHRSVSWYQQTPGQGLQFLFEYFSETQRNKGNFPGRFSGRQFSNSRSEMNVSTLELGDSALYLCASSSINYRTDTQYFGPGTRLTVL.

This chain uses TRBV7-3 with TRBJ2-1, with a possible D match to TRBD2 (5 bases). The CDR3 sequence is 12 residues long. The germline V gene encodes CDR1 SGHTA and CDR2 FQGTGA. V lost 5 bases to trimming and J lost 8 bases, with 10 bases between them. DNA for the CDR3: TGTGCCAGCAGCCCGAGGGCTCATGAGCAGTTCTTC. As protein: CASSPRAHEQFF.

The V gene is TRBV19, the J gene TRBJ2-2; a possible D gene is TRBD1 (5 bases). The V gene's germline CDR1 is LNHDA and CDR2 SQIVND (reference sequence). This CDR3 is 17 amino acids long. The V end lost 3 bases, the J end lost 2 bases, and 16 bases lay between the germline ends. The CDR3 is CASSIGLSRVNTGELFF. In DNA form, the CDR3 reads TGTGCCAGTAGTATTGGTCTGTCCAGGGTTAACACCGGGGAGCTGTTTTTT.

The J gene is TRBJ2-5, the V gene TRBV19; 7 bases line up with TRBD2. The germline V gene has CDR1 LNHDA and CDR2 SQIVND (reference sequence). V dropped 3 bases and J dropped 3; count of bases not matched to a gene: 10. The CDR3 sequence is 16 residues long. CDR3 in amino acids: CASSIGGGLGEETQYF. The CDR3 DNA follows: TGTGCCAGTAGTATCGGCGGGGGACTGGGGGAAGAGACCCAGTACTTC.

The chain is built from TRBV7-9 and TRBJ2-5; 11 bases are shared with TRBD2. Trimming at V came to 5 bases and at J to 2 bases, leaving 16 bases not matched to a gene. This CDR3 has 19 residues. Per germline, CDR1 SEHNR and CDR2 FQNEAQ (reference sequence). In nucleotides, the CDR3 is TGTGCCAGCAGCCCCTTTCCGGGGACTAGCGGAGACGCACAAGAGACCCAGTACTTC. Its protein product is CASSPFPGTSGDAQETQYF.

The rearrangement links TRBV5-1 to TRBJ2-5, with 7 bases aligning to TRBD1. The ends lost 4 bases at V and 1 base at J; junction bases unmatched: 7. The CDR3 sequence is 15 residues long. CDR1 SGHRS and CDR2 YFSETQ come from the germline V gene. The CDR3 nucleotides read TGCGCCAGCAGCCACCTGACAGGGCGCCAAGAGACCCAGTACTTC. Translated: CASSHLTGRQETQYF.

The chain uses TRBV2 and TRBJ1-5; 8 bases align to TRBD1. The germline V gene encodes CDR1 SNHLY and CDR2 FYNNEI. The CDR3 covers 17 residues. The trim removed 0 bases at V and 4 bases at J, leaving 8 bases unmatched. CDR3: CASSEAQGQVENQPQHF. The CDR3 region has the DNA TGTGCCAGCAGTGAAGCGCAGGGACAGGTGGAGAATCAGCCCCAGCATTTT. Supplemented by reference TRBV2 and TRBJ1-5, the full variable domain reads EPEVTQTPSHQVTQMGQEVILRCVPISNHLYFYWYRQILGQKVEFLVSFYNNEISEKSEIFDDQFSVERPDGSNFTLKIRSTKLEDSAMYFCASSEAQGQVENQPQHFGDGTRLSIL.